This T cell receptor (beta chain) came from a study of blood T cell repertoires in COVID-19. At the level of the study: PBMCs, B-cell-depleted T cells, or T cells provided the cDNA or gDNA that made up the material.

Original data processing: Reference gene primer amplification in the assay estimated nucleated cell counts. Profiled with immunoSEQ multiplex PCR; TCRdb holds only in-frame clones, not every one. V, J and clone size were drawn from that table, and D and trimming were deduced from the DNA. The table includes fewer than 90,000 clones, around 75% detected once. Trimming removed 5 bases from V and 3 bases from J, with 16 bases in between. In germline, CDR1 is MDHEN, CDR2 SYDVKM. This CDR3 has 15 residues. Sequencing was carried out using peripheral blood. This chain connects TRBV28 to TRBJ2-5, with D perhaps TRBD2 (5 bases). This receptor was identified in a woman aged 45 to 65 with acute or convalescent COVID-19. The CDR3 is CASSTPRGVEETQYF. Written as DNA, the CDR3 is TGTGCCAGCAGTACCCCCCGGGGTGTGGAAGAGACCCAGTACTTC.